This T cell receptor (beta chain) was sequenced in a study of blood T cell repertoires in COVID-19. Overall study: Italy, Spain and the United States were the sources of the convalescent and acute COVID-19 samples. PBMCs, B-cell-depleted T cells, or T cells provided the cDNA or gDNA that made up the material.

Trimming removed 0 bases from V and 5 bases from J; junction bases left unmatched: 5. Germline assignment: CDR1 GTSNPN and CDR2 SVGIG (reference sequence). The CDR3 totals 14 residues. Enrolled during active infection, Seattle patients were then followed longitudinally. Authors' data handling: Amplified reference gene primers provided the basis for estimating nucleated cell counts. Assay used: immunoSEQ multiplex PCR; TCRdb lists only in-frame clones, some missing. That table gives V, J and clone size, and the DNA gave D and trimming. The table includes under 200,000 clones, approximately 85% detected once. This clone appeared a few times.

This clonotype was sampled from a woman in her fifties or sixties with COVID-19, enrolled during active disease. The rearrangement links TRBV30 to TRBJ2-3; TRBD2 agrees at 7 bases. Sequencing input: peripheral blood. This chain's CDR3 is CAWSVREERDTQYF. The CDR3 DNA follows: TGTGCCTGGAGTGTACGGGAGGAACGAGATACGCAGTATTTT.